What follows is one TCR beta chain and its context. Its antigen specificity is not known. Base quality data are lacking; no much larger clone is found one base away. Each collaborating institution followed its own protocols to collect whole blood in K2EDTA tubes. For TCRbeta analysis, collaborators shipped samples as frozen whole blood, isolated PBMCs, or DNA extracted from either of those sample types. Per the germline V gene (reference sequence), MNHEY is the CDR1 and SMNVEV is the CDR2. The junction shows trimming of 5 bases on V and 2 bases on J, and the gene matches do not reach 8 bases of it. The cysteine opens and the phenylalanine closes a CDR3 of 15 amino acids. Solely the CDR3 DNA is kept, with 45 bases framed from the first base. This entry belongs to a study of blood T cell repertoires in COVID-19 (dated by TCRdb to 2020 to 2021). Background on the whole study: Collaborator samples came from the United States, Italy and Spain and covered acute and convalescent phases of COVID-19. The material from the prospective study consisted of cDNA or gDNA derived from T cells, B-cell-depleted T cells, or PBMCs. The dataset comprised deeply sampled blood TCRbeta repertoires from subjects exposed to, actively infected with, or recovered from COVID-19. The repertoires were released in a freely available public database meant as a resource for research on the immune response to SARS-CoV-2. Samples came from the ongoing ImmuneRACE study (first 160 participants) plus 1,254 subjects from 6 global collaborators. The sample metadata nearly always contained a de-identified subject ID, COVID-19 status, age in years and sex. HLA class I and class II types, where available, came from metadata supplied by the sample provider rather than from assay-based typing.

What the research found in general, with its limitations: Clinical and demographic metadata were provided uncurated, with the amount varying by source and participant.

TCRbeta CDR3 regions were amplified from genomic DNA using the immunoSEQ Assay, a bias-controlled multiplex PCR. The paper's processing steps were these. The number of nucleated cells in each sample was estimated by amplification of reference gene primers within the assay. To quantify the absolute abundance of each unique TCRbeta CDR3 rearrangement, sequence reads were collapsed and filtered. Productive Simpson clonality was computed per sample as the square root of Simpson's diversity index over productive rearrangements. TCRdb limited this immuneACCESS table to in-frame rearrangements with V and J called. A share of clones is missing; checked studies link under half to unresolved V genes, and the rest is unexplained. That table gives V, J and clone size, and the DNA gave D and trimming. For this sample there are about 51,000 clones; over 75% appear just once. Of the sample, 5.5% to 7.5% is held by the ten largest clones.

What was sequenced was peripheral blood. The sequence was obtained from a man in his fifties or sixties with active COVID-19. This sequence uses TRBV27 and TRBJ2-5, with 7 junctional bases fitting TRBD1. The CDR3 corresponds to CASSPPGRGQETQYF. Read as DNA, the sequence is TGTGCCAGCAGTCCCCCTGGCAGGGGGCAAGAGACCCAGTACTTC.